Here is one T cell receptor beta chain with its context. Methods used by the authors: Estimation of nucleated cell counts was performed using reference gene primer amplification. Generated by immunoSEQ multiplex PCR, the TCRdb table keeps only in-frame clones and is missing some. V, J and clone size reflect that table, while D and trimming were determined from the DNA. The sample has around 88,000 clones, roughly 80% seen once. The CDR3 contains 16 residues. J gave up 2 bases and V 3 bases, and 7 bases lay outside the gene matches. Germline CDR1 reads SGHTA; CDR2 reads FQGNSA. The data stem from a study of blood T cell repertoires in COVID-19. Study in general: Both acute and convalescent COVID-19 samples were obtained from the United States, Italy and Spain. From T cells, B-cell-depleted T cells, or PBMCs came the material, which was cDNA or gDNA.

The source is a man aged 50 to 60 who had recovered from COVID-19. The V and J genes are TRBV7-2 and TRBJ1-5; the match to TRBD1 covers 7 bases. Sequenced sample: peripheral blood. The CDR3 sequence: CASSLTGLGGNQPQHF. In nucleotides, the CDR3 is TGTGCCAGCAGCTTGACAGGGTTAGGCGGCAATCAGCCCCAGCATTTT.